This is a list of T cell receptor beta chains from one sample in a study of beta chain features in type 1 diabetes. Repertoires were generated with immunoSEQ multiplex PCR, while TCRdb's copy carries only in-frame clones and drops some. Of around 330,000 clones detected, about 10% appear once; the ten largest clones hold under 0.02%. Sample: naive CD4+ T cells from blood. The source is a woman in her twenties or thirties in good health. CDR3s include the opening cysteine and the closing phenylalanine or tryptophan. Fields, in order: clone size, D gene, J gene, V gene, CDR3 DNA, CDR3 protein. A D gene is named only where the DNA matches it firmly. The size field is filled for only some rows; it gives once, few, many or a size class.

>.|.|TRBJ2-2|TRBV11-1
TGTGCCAGCAGCTCATTCGCGGAGGGGACCGGGGAGCTGTTTTTT
CASSSFAEGTGELFF
>few|TRBD2|TRBJ2-3|TRBV18
TGTGCCAGCTCACCTCGGCCTAGCGGCAGCACAGATACGCAGTATTTT
CASSPRPSGSTDTQYF
>few|TRBD2|TRBJ2-1|TRBV29-1
TGCAGCGTTGAGGGTCGTGGGCTAGCGGGTAAATACAATGAGCAGTTCTTC
CSVEGRGLAGKYNEQFF
>few|.|TRBJ1-5|TRBV5-1
TGCGCCAGCAGCTTGACCTGGGGGGAAAGCAATCAGCCCCAGCATTTT
CASSLTWGESNQPQHF
>.|.|TRBJ1-4|TRBV7-9
TGTGCCAGCAGCTTAGCTGTTCCGGCGGGGGAAAAACTGTTTTTT
CASSLAVPAGEKLFF
>.|TRBD2|TRBJ2-7|TRBV18
TGTGCCAGCTCACCACTGGTAGGGACTAGCGGATACGAGCAGTACTTC
CASSPLVGTSGYEQYF
>few|TRBD2|TRBJ2-1|TRBV5-4
TGTGCCAGCAGCTTGGGCGGACTAGCGGGACGCAATGAGCAGTTCTTC
CASSLGGLAGRNEQFF
>few|TRBD1|TRBJ2-1|TRBV25-1
TGTGCCAGCAGTGCGACAGGGGTGGCGAACAATGAGCAGTTCTTC
CASSATGVANNEQFF
>few|TRBD1|TRBJ1-1|TRBV4-2
TGTGCCAGCAGCCCCGGGACAGGGAACACTGAAGCTTTCTTT
CASSPGTGNTEAFF
>few|.|TRBJ1-1|TRBV19
TGTGCCAGTAGTCCCGTGGACAGTTCGAGCACTGAAGCTTTCTTT
CASSPVDSSSTEAFF
>few|TRBD1|TRBJ2-7|TRBV6-6
TGTGCCAGCACCAACGCCGGGACAGGGCCGTACGAGCAGTACTTC
CASTNAGTGPYEQYF
>.|.|TRBJ2-5|TRBV18
TGTGCCAGCTCTCCCACACACCAAGAGACCCAGTACTTC
CASSPTHQETQYF
>few|TRBD1|TRBJ2-6|TRBV5-8
TGTGCCAGCAGCTTGACAGGGGCCGGGGCCAACGTCCTGACTTTC
CASSLTGAGANVLTF
>few|TRBD1|TRBJ2-1|TRBV11-2
TGTGCCAGCAGCCCAGGACAGGGCAATGAGCAGTTCTTC
CASSPGQGNEQFF
>.|TRBD2|TRBJ2-5|TRBV5-1
TGCGCCAGCAGCCGCGTTGGAGCGGGGGTAGCGGGGACCCAGTACTTC
CASSRVGAGVAGTQYF
>.|.|TRBJ1-1|TRBV4-2
TGTGCCAGCAGCCATTCCCAGGGCCTAAACACTGAAGCTTTCTTT
CASSHSQGLNTEAFF
>.|TRBD2|TRBJ2-5|TRBV10-3
TGTGCCATCAGTGATCTAGCGGGAGTCGAGACCCAGTACTTC
CAISDLAGVETQYF
>.|TRBD1|TRBJ2-4|TRBV4-2
TGTGCCAGCAGCTCCCCAGGGGGCGCCAAAAACATTCAGTACTTC
CASSSPGGAKNIQYF
>.|TRBD1|TRBJ2-3|TRBV2
TGTGCCAGCTGGAGACCGGGACAGGGATTAGATACGCAGTATTTT
CASWRPGQGLDTQYF
>few|.|TRBJ2-6|TRBV5-6
TGTGCCAGCAGCAACCGAAGCGGGACAGGCCCCTCTGGGGCCAACGTCCTGACTTTC
CASSNRSGTGPSGANVLTF
>few|.|TRBJ1-1|TRBV30
TGTGCCTGGAGTGTTGGGGGGTGGGCGAAAACTGAAGCTTTCTTT
CAWSVGGWAKTEAFF
>.|.|TRBJ1-1|TRBV28
TGTGCCAGCGTTCAGAACACTGAAGCTTTCTTT
CASVQNTEAFF
>.|TRBD1|TRBJ1-1|TRBV2
TGTGCCAGCAGTGAAGCAGGCAGGGGGCGTGAAGCTTTCTTT
CASSEAGRGREAFF
>few|.|TRBJ1-3|TRBV4-3
TGCGCCAGCAGCCAAGATGCGGGGAGCTCTGGAAACACCATATATTTT
CASSQDAGSSGNTIYF
>few|.|TRBJ2-5|TRBV13
TGTGCCAGCAGCTTAGATCCCAGACAAGAGACCCAGTACTTC
CASSLDPRQETQYF
>few|.|TRBJ1-2|TRBV11-2
TGTGCCAGCAGCCCCGCGGGAACTAACTATGGCTACACCTTC
CASSPAGTNYGYTF
>few|.|TRBJ2-7|TRBV7-9
TGTGCCAGCAGCTTAGCCGGGATGAGTGAGCAGTACTTC
CASSLAGMSEQYF
>few|TRBD1|TRBJ1-4|TRBV7-9
TGTGCCAGCAGCTCCGGGACAGGGTATCGGAGTGAAAAACTGTTTTTT
CASSSGTGYRSEKLFF
>few|TRBD2|TRBJ2-7|TRBV7-9
TGTGCCAGCAGCTTAGAAGCGGGGGAGCAGTACTTC
CASSLEAGEQYF
>.|.|TRBJ2-3|TRBV4-2
TGTGCCAGCAGCCAAGGTGGAGGTGGCGGCACAGATACGCAGTATTTT
CASSQGGGGGTDTQYF
>.|TRBD1|TRBJ2-2|TRBV7-3
TGTGCCAGCAGAAGACAGGGGGCCGGGGAGCTGTTTTTT
CASRRQGAGELFF
>.|TRBD1|TRBJ1-1|TRBV13
TGTGCCACCCAACAGGGGTTGGGAACTGAAGCTTTCTTT
CATQQGLGTEAFF
>few|TRBD2|TRBJ2-1|TRBV5-6
TGTGCCAGCAGCGGACTAGCGGGGAACAATGAGCAGTTCTTC
CASSGLAGNNEQFF
>few|.|TRBJ1-5|TRBV7-2
TGTGCCAGCAGCTATGACAAGGATCAGCCCCAGCATTTT
CASSYDKDQPQHF
>few|.|TRBJ2-1|TRBV12-5
TGTGCTAGTGGTTTGGTAGTGCGGGGATCCTACAATGAGCAGTTCTTC
CASGLVVRGSYNEQFF
>few|TRBD2|TRBJ2-7|TRBV20-1
TGCAGTGCTAGATCGGGGGGCGAGCAGTACTTC
CSARSGGEQYF
>.|TRBD1|TRBJ1-1|TRBV27
TGTGCCAGCAGTTCACAGGGGAGAGTGACTTTCTTT
CASSSQGRVTFF
>few|TRBD1|TRBJ2-1|TRBV5-1
TGCGCCAGCAGCCCGGGACAGGGGACTTACAATGAGCAGTTCTTC
CASSPGQGTYNEQFF
>few|TRBD2|TRBJ2-3|TRBV6-1
TGTGCCAGCAGTGAAGCGTTAGCGGGAGGGGCAGATACGCAGTATTTT
CASSEALAGGADTQYF
>.|TRBD2|TRBJ2-1|TRBV28
TGTGCCAGCACACGTAGCGGGAGCTCCTACAATGAGCAGTTCTTC
CASTRSGSSYNEQFF
>few|.|TRBJ1-1|TRBV27
TGTGCCAGCAGTTTAACATCAGGGGTTAACACTGAAGCTTTCTTT
CASSLTSGVNTEAFF
>.|TRBD1|TRBJ1-2|TRBV7-2
TGTGCCAGCAGCTTAGTGGTTGGGACAGGGGAGGAATATGGCTACACCTTC
CASSLVVGTGEEYGYTF
>once|TRBD1|TRBJ2-4|TRBV2
TGTGCCAGCAGTCGGTTACACGACAGGGCTGCCAAAAACATTCAGTACTTC
CASSRLHDRAAKNIQYF
>few|.|TRBJ2-7|TRBV6-6
TGTGCCAGCAGTCAACAGGGTTACGAGCAGTACTTC
CASSQQGYEQYF
>.|TRBD2|TRBJ2-5|TRBV7-2
TGTGCCAGCAGCCGGACCGGGACTAGCGGGACCCAAGAGACCCAGTACTTC
CASSRTGTSGTQETQYF
>.|TRBD1|TRBJ2-5|TRBV7-2
TGTGCCAGCAGCCGCAGGGGGGAGACCCAGTACTTC
CASSRRGETQYF
>few|TRBD2|TRBJ2-1|TRBV28
TGTGCCAGCAGTTCCCAGGGAGGGGAGCAGTTCTTC
CASSSQGGEQFF
>few|TRBD1|TRBJ1-2|TRBV7-3
TGTGCCAGCAGCAGCGGGACAGGGCGAGAGGGTGGCTACACCTTC
CASSSGTGREGGYTF
>few|.|TRBJ2-1|TRBV9
TGTGCCAGCAGCGTAGTAAGCGGCCCCTACAATGAGCAGTTCTTC
CASSVVSGPYNEQFF
>few|.|TRBJ1-1|TRBV5-1
TGCGCCAGCAGCGTAAATTCGGGGGGAAGCACTGAAGCTTTCTTT
CASSVNSGGSTEAFF
>.|.|TRBJ1-2|TRBV6-6
TGTGCCAGCATCACTTCGGGGTTCGGCTATGGCTACACCTTC
CASITSGFGYGYTF
>few|.|TRBJ2-1|TRBV18
TGTGCCAGCTCCCGAATGGACGGGGCCTACAATGAGCAGTTCTTC
CASSRMDGAYNEQFF
>.|TRBD2|TRBJ2-7|TRBV5-1
TGCGCCAGCAGCTTGCAAGCGGGAGCCGTGGACGAGCAGTACTTC
CASSLQAGAVDEQYF
>.|TRBD2|TRBJ2-1|TRBV19
TGTGCCAGTAGTATAGTTCTAGCGGTTGTAGGTGAGCAGTTCTTC
CASSIVLAVVGEQFF
>few|.|TRBJ1-5|TRBV5-6
TGTGCCAGCAGCTTGGGAGGTCCCGGGCAGCCCCAGCATTTT
CASSLGGPGQPQHF
>few|.|TRBJ1-1|TRBV18
TGTGCCAGCTCACCGCCGGGGGACACTGAAGCTTTCTTT
CASSPPGDTEAFF
>few|.|TRBJ2-5|TRBV25-1
TGTGCCAGCAGGCGGACACCCTCAGAGACCCAGTACTTC
CASRRTPSETQYF
>.|TRBD2|TRBJ2-3|TRBV12-5
TGTGCTAGTGGTTTAGGAACCGGCGGGAGCGCAGATACGCAGTATTTT
CASGLGTGGSADTQYF
>.|.|TRBJ2-3|TRBV2
TGTGCCAGCAGTCGTCGGGGGATAGTTATAGATACGCAGTATTTT
CASSRRGIVIDTQYF
>.|.|TRBJ2-1|TRBV6-5
TGTGCCAGCAGTTACCGGTATGTGCACTACAATGAGCAGTTCTTC
CASSYRYVHYNEQFF